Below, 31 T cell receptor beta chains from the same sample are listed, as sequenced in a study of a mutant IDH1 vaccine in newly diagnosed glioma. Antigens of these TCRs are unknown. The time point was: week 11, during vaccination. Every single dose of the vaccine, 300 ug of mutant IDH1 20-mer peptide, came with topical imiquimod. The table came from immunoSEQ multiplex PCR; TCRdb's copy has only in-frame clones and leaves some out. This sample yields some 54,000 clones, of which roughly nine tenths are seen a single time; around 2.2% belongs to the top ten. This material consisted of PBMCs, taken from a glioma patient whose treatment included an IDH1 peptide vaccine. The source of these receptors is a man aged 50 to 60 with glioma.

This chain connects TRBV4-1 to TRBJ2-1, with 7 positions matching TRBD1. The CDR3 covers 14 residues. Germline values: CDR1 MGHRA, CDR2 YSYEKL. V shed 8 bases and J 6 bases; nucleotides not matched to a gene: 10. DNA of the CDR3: TGCGCCAGCGTGACTTGGACAGGATTCAATGAGCAGTTCTTC. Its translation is CASVTWTGFNEQFF.

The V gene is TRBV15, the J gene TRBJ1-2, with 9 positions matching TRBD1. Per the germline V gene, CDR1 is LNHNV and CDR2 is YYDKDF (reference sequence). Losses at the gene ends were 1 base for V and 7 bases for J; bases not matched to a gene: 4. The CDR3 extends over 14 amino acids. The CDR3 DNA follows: TGTGCCACCAGCAGAGGCGGGACAGGGAGTGGCTACACCTTC. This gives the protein CATSRGGTGSGYTF.

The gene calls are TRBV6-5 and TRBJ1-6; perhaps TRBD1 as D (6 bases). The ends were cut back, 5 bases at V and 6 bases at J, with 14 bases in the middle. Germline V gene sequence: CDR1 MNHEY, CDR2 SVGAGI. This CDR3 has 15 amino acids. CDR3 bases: TGTGCCAGCAGTCCTCCCCGGACAGCTAATTCACCCCTCCACTTT. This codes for CASSPPRTANSPLHF.

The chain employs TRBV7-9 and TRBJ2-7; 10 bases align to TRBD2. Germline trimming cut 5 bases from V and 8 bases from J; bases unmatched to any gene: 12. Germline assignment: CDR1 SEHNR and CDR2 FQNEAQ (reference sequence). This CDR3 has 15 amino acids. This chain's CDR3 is CASSQSGRARGQQYF. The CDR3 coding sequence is TGTGCCAGCAGCCAAAGCGGGAGGGCCCGCGGACAGCAGTACTTC.

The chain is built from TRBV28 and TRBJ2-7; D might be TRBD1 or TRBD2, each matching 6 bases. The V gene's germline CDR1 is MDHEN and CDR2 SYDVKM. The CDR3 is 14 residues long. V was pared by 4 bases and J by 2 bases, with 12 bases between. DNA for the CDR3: TGTGCCAGCAGTTCCATTAGGGGGGCCTACGAGCAGTACTTC. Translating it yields CASSSIRGAYEQYF.

This CDR3 reads CASSVRTGLNYGYTF. CDR3 coding DNA: TGTGCCAGCAGCGTAAGGACAGGACTTAACTATGGCTACACCTTC. The rearrangement links TRBV9 to TRBJ1-2; TRBD1 matches 7 bases. The CDR3 runs 15 residues. CDR1 and CDR2 from the germline V gene are SGDLS and YYNGEE. The junction had 4 bases not matched to a gene; V was cut back by 1 base and J by 1 base.

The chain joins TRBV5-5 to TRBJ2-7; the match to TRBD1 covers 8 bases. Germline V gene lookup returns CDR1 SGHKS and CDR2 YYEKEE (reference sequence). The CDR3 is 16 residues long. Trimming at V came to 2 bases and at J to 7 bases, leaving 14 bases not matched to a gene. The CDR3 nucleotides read TGTGCCAGCAGCTTTTTCCTACAGGGGGAGAGTCGGGAGCAGTACTTC. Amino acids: CASSFFLQGESREQYF. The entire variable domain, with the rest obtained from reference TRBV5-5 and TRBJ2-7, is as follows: DAGVTQSPTHLIKTRGQQVTLRCSPISGHKSVSWYQQVLGQGPQFIFQYYEKEERGRGNFPDRFSARQFPNYSSELNVNALLLGDSALYLCASSFFLQGESREQYFGPGTRLTVT.

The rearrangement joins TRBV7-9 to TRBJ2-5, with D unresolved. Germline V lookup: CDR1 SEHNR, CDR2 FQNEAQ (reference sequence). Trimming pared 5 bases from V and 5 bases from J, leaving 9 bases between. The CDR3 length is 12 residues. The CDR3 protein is CASSPQWETQYF. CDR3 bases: TGTGCCAGCAGCCCTCAGTGGGAGACCCAGTACTTC.

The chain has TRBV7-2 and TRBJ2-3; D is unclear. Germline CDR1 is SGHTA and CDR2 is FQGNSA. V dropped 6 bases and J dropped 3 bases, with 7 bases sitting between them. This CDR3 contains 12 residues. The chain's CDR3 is CASSLGTDTQYF. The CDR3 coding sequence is TGTGCCAGCAGTTTGGGGACAGATACGCAGTATTTT.

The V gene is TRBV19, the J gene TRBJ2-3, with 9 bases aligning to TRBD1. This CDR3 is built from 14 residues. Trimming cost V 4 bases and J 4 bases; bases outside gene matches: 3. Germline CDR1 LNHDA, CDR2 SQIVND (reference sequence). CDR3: CASSKGQGSDTQYF. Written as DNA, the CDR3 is TGTGCCAGTAGTAAGGGACAGGGATCAGATACGCAGTATTTT.

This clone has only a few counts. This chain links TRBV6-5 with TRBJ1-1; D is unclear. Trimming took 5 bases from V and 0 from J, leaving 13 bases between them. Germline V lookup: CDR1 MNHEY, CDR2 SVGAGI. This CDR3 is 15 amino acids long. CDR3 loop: CASSAIADLNTEAFF. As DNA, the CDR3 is TGTGCCAGCAGTGCGATTGCCGACCTGAACACTGAAGCTTTCTTT.

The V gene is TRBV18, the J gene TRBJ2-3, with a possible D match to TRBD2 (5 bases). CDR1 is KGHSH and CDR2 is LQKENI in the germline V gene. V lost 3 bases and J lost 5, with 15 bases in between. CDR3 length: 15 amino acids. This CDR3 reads CASSPEGGLLDTQYF. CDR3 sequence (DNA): TGTGCCAGCTCACCCGAGGGCGGGCTCCTAGATACGCAGTATTTT.

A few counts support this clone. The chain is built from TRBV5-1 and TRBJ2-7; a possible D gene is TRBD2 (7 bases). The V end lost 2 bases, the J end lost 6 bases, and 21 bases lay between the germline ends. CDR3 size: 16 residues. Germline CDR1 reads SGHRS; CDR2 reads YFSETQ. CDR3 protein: CASSFSVVGGPIEQYF. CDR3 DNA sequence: TGCGCCAGCAGCTTCTCGGTGGTGGGGGGGCCAATCGAGCAGTACTTC.

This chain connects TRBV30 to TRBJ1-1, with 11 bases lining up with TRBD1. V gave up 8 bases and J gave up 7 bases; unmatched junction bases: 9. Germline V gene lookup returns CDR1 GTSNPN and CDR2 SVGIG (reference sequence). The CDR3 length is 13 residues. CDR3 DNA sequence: TGTGCCCGGGACGGACAGGGGGCGGGTGAAGCTTTCTTT. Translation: CARDGQGAGEAFF.

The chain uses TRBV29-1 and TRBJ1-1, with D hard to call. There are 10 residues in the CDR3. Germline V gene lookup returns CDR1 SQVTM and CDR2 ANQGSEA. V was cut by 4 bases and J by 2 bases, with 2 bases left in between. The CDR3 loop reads CSVANTEAFF. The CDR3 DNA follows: TGCAGCGTTGCAAACACTGAAGCTTTCTTT.

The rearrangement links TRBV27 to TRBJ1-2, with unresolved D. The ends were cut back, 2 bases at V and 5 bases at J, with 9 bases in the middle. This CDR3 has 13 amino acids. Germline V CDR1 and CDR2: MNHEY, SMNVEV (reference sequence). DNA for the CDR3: TGTGCCAGCAGTTTAAATGGGCCTTATGGCTACACCTTC. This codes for CASSLNGPYGYTF.

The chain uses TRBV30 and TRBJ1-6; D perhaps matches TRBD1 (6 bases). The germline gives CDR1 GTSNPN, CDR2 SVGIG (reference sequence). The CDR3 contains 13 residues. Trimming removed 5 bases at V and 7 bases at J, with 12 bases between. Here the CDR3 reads CAWAGAWNSPLHF. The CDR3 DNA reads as TGTGCCTGGGCGGGGGCATGGAATTCACCCCTCCACTTT.

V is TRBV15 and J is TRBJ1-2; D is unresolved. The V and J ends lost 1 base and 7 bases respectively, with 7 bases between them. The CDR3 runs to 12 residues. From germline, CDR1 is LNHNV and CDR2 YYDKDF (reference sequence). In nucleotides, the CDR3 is TGTGCCACCAGCAGAGTTTCGGGTGGCTACACCTTC. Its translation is CATSRVSGGYTF. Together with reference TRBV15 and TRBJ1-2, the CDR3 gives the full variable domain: DAMVIQNPRYQVTQFGKPVTLSCSQTLNHNVMYWYQQKSSQAPKLLFHYYDKDFNNEADTPDNFQSRRPNTSFCFLDIRSPGLGDTAMYLCATSRVSGGYTFGSGTRLTVV.

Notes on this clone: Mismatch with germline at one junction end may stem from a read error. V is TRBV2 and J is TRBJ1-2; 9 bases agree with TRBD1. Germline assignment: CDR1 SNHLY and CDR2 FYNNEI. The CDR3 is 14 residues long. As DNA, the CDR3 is TGTGCCAGCCGTGATCCGGGACAGGGATATGGCTACACCTTC. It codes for CASRDPGQGYGYTF.

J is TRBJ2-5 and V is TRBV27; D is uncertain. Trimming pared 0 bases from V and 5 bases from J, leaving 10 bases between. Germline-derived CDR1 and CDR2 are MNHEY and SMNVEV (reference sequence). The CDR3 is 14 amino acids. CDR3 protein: CASSLSPEGETQYF. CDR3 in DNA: TGTGCCAGCAGTTTATCGCCTGAAGGGGAGACCCAGTACTTC.

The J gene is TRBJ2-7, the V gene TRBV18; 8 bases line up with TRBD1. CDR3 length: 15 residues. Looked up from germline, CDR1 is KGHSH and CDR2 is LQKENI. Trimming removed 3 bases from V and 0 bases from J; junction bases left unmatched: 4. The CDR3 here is CASSPRDRPSYEQYF. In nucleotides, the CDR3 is TGTGCCAGCTCACCCCGGGACAGGCCCTCCTACGAGCAGTACTTC.

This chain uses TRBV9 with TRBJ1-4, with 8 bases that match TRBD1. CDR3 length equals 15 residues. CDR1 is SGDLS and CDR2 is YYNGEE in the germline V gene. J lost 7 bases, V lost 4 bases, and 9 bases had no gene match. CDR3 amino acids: CASSSWDRSSEKLFF. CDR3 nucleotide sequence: TGTGCCAGCAGCTCCTGGGACAGGTCAAGTGAAAAACTGTTTTTT. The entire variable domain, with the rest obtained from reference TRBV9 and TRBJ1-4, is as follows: DSGVTQTPKHLITATGQRVTLRCSPRSGDLSVYWYQQSLDQGLQFLIQYYNGEERAKGNILERFSAQQFPDLHSELNLSSLELGDSALYFCASSSWDRSSEKLFFGSGTQLSVL.

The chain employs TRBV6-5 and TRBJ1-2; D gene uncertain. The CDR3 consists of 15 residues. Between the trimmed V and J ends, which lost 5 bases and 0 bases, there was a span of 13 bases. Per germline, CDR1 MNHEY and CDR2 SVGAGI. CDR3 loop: CASSKGRNSNYGYTF. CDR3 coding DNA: TGTGCCAGCAGTAAAGGCAGGAATTCTAACTATGGCTACACCTTC.

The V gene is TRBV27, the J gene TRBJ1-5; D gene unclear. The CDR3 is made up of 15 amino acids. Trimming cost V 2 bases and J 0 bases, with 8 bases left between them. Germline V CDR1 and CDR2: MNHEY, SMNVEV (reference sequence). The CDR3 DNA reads TGTGCCAGCAGTTTAAGGGTTTATAGCAATCAGCCCCAGCATTTT. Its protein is CASSLRVYSNQPQHF.

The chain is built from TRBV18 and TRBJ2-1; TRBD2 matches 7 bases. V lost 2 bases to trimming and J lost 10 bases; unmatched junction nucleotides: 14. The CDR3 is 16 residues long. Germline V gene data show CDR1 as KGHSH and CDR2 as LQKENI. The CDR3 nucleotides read TGTGCCAGCTCACCATCAAGGACTAGAGCCTCGAGGGAGCAGTTCTTC. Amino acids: CASSPSRTRASREQFF. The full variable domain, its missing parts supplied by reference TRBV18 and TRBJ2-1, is NAGVMQNPRHLVRRRGQEARLRCSPMKGHSHVYWYRQLPEEGLKFMVYLQKENIIDESGMPKERFSAEFPKEGPSILRIQQVVRGDSAAYFCASSPSRTRASREQFFGPGTRLTVL.

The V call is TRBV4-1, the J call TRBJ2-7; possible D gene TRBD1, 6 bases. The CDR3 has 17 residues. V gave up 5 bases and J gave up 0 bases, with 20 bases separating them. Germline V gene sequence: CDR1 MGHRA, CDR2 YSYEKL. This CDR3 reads CASSLKGWAGDSYEQYF. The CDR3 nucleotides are TGCGCCAGCAGCTTAAAAGGGTGGGCAGGGGACTCCTACGAGCAGTACTTC.

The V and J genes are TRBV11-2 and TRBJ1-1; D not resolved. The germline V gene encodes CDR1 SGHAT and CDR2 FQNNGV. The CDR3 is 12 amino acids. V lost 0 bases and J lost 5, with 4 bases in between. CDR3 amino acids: CASSLDRTEAFF. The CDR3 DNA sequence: TGTGCCAGCAGCTTAGATCGAACTGAAGCTTTCTTT.

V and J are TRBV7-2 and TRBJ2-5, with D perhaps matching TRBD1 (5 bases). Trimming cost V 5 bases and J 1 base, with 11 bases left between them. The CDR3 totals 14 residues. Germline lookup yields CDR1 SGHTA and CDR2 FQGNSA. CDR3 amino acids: CASSTRRGQETQYF. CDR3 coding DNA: TGTGCCAGCAGCACTCGAAGGGGCCAAGAGACCCAGTACTTC.

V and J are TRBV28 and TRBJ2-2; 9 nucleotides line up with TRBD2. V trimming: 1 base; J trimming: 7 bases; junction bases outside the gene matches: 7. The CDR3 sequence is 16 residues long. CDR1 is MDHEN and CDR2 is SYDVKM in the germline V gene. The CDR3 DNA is TGTGCCAGCAGTTTATTGGCGGGGGGGACGTTCGGGGAGCTGTTTTTT. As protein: CASSLLAGGTFGELFF.

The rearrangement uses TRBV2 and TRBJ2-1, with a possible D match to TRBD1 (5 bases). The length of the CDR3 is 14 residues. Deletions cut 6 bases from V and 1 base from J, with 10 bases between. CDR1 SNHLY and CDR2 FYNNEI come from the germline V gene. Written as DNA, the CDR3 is TGTGCCAGCAGAGCAGGGCTTTCCTACAATGAGCAGTTCTTC. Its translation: CASRAGLSYNEQFF. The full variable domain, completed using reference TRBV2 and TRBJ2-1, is EPEVTQTPSHQVTQMGQEVILRCVPISNHLYFYWYRQILGQKVEFLVSFYNNEISEKSEIFDDQFSVERPDGSNFTLKIRSTKLEDSAMYFCASRAGLSYNEQFFGPGTRLTVL.

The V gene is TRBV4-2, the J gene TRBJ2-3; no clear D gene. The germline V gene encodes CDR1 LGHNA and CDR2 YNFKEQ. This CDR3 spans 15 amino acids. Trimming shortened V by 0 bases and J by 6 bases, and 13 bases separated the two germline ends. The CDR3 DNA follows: TGTGCCAGCAGCCAAGAAAGTGCCGGCTCGGATACGCAGTATTTT. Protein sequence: CASSQESAGSDTQYF.